This T cell receptor (beta chain) was retrieved from a study of OX40 agonist ivuxolimab in advanced cancers. On the study more broadly: An anti-OX40 (CD134) antibody with agonistic activity, ivuxolimab, was administered to patients. A mean age of approximately 60 years, range about 23 to 80, was recorded, and 82.7% were male.

The CDR3 has 15 residues. V was pared by 2 bases and J by 0 bases, with 8 bases between. In germline, CDR1 is MNHNY, CDR2 SVGAGI (reference sequence). Autoimmune disease history or systemic immunosuppression led to patients being barred. The assay was immunoSEQ multiplex PCR, and TCRdb's table has in-frame clones only and misses some. The repertoire holds roughly 8,600 clones, with under 85% as singletons. The clonotype was recovered from an adult with an advanced solid tumor such as melanoma, head and neck, liver or kidney cancer. The chain combines TRBV6-6 with TRBJ1-3; D not certain. Sequences were derived from CD4+ or CD8+ T cells sorted from blood, sampled in a trial of the OX40 agonist ivuxolimab. CDR3 coding DNA: TGTGCCAGCAGTTACGTTATAGGCTCTGGAAACACCATATATTTT. It is translated as CASSYVIGSGNTIYF.